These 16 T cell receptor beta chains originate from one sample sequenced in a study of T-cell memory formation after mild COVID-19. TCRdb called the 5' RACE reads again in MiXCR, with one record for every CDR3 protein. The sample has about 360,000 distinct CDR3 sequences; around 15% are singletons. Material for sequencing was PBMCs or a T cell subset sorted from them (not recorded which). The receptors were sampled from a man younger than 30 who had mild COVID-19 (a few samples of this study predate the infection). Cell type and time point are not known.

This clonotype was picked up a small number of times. In DNA, the CDR3 is TGTGCCAGCAGCGGAGGAGCGGAAAGCACAGATACGCAGTATTTT. Its translation: CASSGGAESTDTQYF. The V and J genes are TRBV9 and TRBJ2-3; D is possibly TRBD2 (5 bases). Trimming removed 3 bases from V and 0 bases from J, with 11 bases in between. The CDR3 consists of 15 residues. From germline, CDR1 is SGDLS and CDR2 YYNGEE.

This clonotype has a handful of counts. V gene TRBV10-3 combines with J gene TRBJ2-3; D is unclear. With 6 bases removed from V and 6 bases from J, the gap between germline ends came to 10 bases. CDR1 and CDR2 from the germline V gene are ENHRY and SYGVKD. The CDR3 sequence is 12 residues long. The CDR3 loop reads CAISPPGDTQYF. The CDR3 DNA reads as TGTGCCATCAGCCCTCCCGGGGATACGCAGTATTTT.

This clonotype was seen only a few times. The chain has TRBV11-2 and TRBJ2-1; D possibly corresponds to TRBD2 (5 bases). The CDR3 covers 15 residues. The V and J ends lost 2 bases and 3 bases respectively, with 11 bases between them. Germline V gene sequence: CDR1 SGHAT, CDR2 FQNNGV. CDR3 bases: TGTGCCAGCAGCTTAAACGGGGTAAGCTACAATGAGCAGTTCTTC. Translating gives CASSLNGVSYNEQFF.

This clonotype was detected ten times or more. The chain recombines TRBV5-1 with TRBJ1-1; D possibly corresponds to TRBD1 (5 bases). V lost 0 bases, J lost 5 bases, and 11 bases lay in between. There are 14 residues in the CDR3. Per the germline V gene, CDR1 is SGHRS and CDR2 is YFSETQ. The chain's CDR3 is CASSLVGEGTEAFF. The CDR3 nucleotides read TGCGCCAGCAGCTTGGTAGGGGAGGGGACTGAAGCTTTCTTT.

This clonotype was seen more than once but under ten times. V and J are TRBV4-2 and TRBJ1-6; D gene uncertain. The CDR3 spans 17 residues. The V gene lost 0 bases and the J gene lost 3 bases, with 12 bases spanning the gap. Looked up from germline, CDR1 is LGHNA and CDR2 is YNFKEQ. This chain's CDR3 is CASSQDRPEIYNSPLHF. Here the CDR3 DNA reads TGTGCCAGCAGCCAAGATAGGCCAGAAATCTATAATTCACCCCTCCACTTT.

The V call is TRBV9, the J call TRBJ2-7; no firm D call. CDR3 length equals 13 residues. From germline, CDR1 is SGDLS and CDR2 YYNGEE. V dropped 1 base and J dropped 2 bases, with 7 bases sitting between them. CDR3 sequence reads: CASSVRPAYEQYF. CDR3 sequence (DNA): TGTGCCAGCAGCGTAAGACCGGCCTACGAGCAGTACTTC.

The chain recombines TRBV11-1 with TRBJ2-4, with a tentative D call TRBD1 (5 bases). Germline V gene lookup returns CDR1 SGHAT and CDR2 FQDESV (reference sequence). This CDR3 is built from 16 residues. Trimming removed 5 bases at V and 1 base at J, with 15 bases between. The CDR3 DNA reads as TGTGCCAGCAGCGCCACATGGAGACAGGCCAAAAACATTCAGTACTTC. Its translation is CASSATWRQAKNIQYF.

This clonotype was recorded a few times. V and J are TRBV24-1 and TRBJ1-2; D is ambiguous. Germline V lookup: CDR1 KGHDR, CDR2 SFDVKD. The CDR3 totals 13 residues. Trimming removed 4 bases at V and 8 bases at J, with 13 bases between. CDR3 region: CATSDDSRKGYTF. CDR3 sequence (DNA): TGTGCCACCAGTGACGACTCGCGTAAGGGCTACACCTTC.

The CDR3: CASSEPGHTGELFF. In DNA, the CDR3 is TGCGCCAGCAGTGAGCCGGGGCATACCGGGGAGCTGTTTTTT. The rearrangement joins TRBV10-1 to TRBJ2-2; D may match TRBD1 or TRBD2 (5 bases each). Germline V gene sequence: CDR1 WNHNN, CDR2 SYGVQD (reference sequence). V was trimmed by 2 bases and J by 5 bases, leaving 9 bases between them. There are 14 residues in the CDR3.

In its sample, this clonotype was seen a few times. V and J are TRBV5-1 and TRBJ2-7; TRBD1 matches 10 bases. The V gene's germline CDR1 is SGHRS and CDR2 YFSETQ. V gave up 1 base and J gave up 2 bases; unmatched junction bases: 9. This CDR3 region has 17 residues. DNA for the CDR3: TGCGCCAGCAGCTTGTACCCCGGGACAGGGGTTACCTACGAGCAGTACGTC. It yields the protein CASSLYPGTGVTYEQYV.

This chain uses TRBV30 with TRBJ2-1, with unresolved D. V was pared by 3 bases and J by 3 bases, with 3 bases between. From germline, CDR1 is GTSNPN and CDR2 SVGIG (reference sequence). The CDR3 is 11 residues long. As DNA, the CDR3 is TGTGCCTGGAGACGCTACAATGAGCAGTTCTTC. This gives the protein CAWRRYNEQFF.

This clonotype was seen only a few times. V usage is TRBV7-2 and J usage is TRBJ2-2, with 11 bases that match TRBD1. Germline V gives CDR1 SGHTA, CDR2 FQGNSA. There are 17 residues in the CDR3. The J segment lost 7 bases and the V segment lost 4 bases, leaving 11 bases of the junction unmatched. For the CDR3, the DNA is TGTGCCAGCAGCTCATTGATAGGACAGGGGGCAGTCGGGGAGCTGTTTTTT. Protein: CASSSLIGQGAVGELFF. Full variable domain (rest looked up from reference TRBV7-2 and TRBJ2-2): GAGVSQSPSNKVTEKGKDVELRCDPISGHTALYWYRQSLGQGLEFLIYFQGNSAPDKSGLPSDRFSAERTGGSVSTLTIQRTQQEDSAVYLCASSSLIGQGAVGELFFGEGSRLTVL.

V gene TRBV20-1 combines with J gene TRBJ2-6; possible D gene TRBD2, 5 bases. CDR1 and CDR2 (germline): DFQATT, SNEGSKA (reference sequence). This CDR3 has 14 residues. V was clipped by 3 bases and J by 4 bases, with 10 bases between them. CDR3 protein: CSARMGSGANVLTF. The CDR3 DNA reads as TGCAGTGCTAGGATGGGGAGCGGGGCCAACGTCCTGACTTTC.

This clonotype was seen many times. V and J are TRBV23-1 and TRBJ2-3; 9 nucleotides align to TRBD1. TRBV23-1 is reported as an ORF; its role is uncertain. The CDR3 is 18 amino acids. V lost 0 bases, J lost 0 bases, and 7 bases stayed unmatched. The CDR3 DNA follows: TGCGCCAGCAGTCAATCGGGGGACAGGGTGGGTAGCACAGATACGCAGTATTTT. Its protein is CASSQSGDRVGSTDTQYF.

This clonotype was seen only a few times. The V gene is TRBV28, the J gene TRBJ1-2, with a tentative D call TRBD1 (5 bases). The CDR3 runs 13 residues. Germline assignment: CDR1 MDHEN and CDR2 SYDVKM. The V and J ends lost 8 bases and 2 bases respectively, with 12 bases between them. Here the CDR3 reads CASLGGENYGYTF. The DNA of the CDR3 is TGTGCCAGCTTGGGGGGGGAGAACTATGGCTACACCTTC.

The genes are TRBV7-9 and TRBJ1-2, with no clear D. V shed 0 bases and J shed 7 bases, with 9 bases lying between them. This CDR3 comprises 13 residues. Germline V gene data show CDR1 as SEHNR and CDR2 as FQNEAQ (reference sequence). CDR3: CASSLAGRGGYTF. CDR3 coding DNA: TGTGCCAGCAGCTTAGCGGGCCGAGGTGGCTACACCTTC. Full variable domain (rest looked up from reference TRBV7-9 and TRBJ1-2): DTGVSQNPRHKITKRGQNVTFRCDPISEHNRLYWYRQTLGQGPEFLTYFQNEAQLEKSRLLSDRFSAERPKGSFSTLEIQRTEQGDSAMYLCASSLAGRGGYTFGSGTRLTVV.